Each of the 10 T cell receptor beta chains below was sequenced from the same sample in a study of spatial heterogeneity in lung cancer. One entry per CDR3 protein results from TCRdb running MiXCR on the 5' RACE reads. The sample shows about 36,000 distinct CDR3 sequences, under 9% of them seen only once. The sample's time point: blood at routine non-recurrence follow-up after resection. The sample was PBMCs, taken at follow-up. Every receptor here comes from a male donor with early-stage non-small cell lung cancer.

This clonotype was observed many times. This sequence joins TRBV11-2 and TRBJ2-7; TRBD1 might be the D (5 bases). The CDR3 consists of 12 residues. The V end was cut by 5 bases, the J end by 2 bases, with 7 bases between. The V gene's germline CDR1 is SGHAT and CDR2 FQNNGV. This chain's CDR3 is CASSRQPYEQYF. As DNA, the CDR3 is TGTGCCAGCAGCCGACAGCCCTACGAGCAGTACTTC.

This clonotype was recorded at least ten times. The CDR3 loop reads CSARDPPGTENTEAFF. The CDR3 nucleotides read TGCAGTGCTAGAGATCCACCCGGGACAGAGAACACTGAAGCTTTCTTT. The chain employs TRBV20-1 and TRBJ1-1; 7 nucleotides line up with TRBD1. Unmatched junction bases numbered 8, after V lost 0 bases and J lost 1 base. CDR1 and CDR2 (germline): DFQATT, SNEGSKA (reference sequence). This CDR3 is 16 amino acids long.

The table lists this clonotype with a few counts. The chain is built from TRBV6-5 and TRBJ1-1; no reliable D call. The CDR3 has 13 amino acids. V was cut by 0 bases and J by 2 bases, with 4 bases left in between. Germline V CDR1 and CDR2: MNHEY, SVGAGI. The CDR3 nucleotides are TGTGCCAGCAGTTACTCGCTAAACACTGAAGCTTTCTTT. The encoded protein is CASSYSLNTEAFF.

This clonotype was found many times. The J gene is TRBJ2-1, the V gene TRBV12-3 or TRBV12-4, with D tentatively TRBD2 (6 bases). The CDR3 is 11 amino acids. V shed 6 bases and J shed 8 bases, with 8 bases lying between them. This CDR3 is CASSTGDEQFF. The CDR3 DNA reads as TGTGCCAGCAGCACGGGGGATGAGCAGTTCTTC.

This clonotype was counted many times. The rearrangement uses TRBV9 and TRBJ2-2; 11 nucleotides line up with TRBD2. The CDR3 has 18 residues. The germline gives CDR1 SGDLS, CDR2 YYNGEE. J lost 3 bases, V lost 3 bases, and 10 bases had no gene match. The CDR3 sequence is CASSAGLAGGRDTGELFF. The DNA of the CDR3 is TGTGCCAGCAGCGCGGGCCTAGCGGGGGGACGAGACACCGGGGAGCTGTTTTTT.

The table lists this clonotype with many counts. J is TRBJ2-4 and V is TRBV12-3 or TRBV12-4; possible D gene TRBD1, 6 bases. The V end lost 6 bases, the J end lost 0 bases, and 27 bases lay between the germline ends. The CDR3 has 20 amino acids. CDR3 sequence reads: CASSPWHRTDTTLAKNIQYF. The CDR3 DNA follows: TGTGCCAGCAGCCCCTGGCACAGGACAGATACAACTCTAGCCAAAAACATTCAGTACTTC.

To note about this clonotype: This may stem from a read error, because a much larger clone lies one nucleotide away. Because the CDR3 is missing its conserved closing phenylalanine or tryptophan, this is likely a read error. The chain recombines TRBV10-2 with TRBJ1-5, with unresolved D. Trimming took 2 bases from V and 6 from J, leaving 8 bases between them. In germline, CDR1 is WSHSY, CDR2 SAAADI. The CDR3 runs 13 residues. CDR3 loop: CASSEVAGQPQHL. Here the CDR3 DNA reads TGCGCCAGCAGTGAGGTTGCGGGTCAGCCCCAGCATCTT.

In this sample, this clonotype turned up many times. The gene calls are TRBV12-3 or TRBV12-4 and TRBJ1-2; no clear D. This CDR3 is built from 13 residues. Trimming left V 7 bases short and J 1 base short, with 10 bases between. CDR3 in DNA: TGTGCCAGCAACGGAGGGCTTAACTATGGCTACACCTTC. Translated: CASNGGLNYGYTF.

The table lists this clonotype with many counts. The DNA for the CDR3 is TGTGCCAGCAGTTTTGCGGGGGGCGACTACAATGAGCAGTTCTTC. Residues: CASSFAGGDYNEQFF. The rearrangement uses TRBV12-3 or TRBV12-4 and TRBJ2-1; 8 bases are a match to TRBD2. This CDR3 is built from 15 residues. J lost 3 bases, V lost 3 bases, and 4 bases had no gene match.

This clonotype was seen many times. The chain recombines TRBV9 with TRBJ2-7; 7 bases fit TRBD2. Looked up from germline, CDR1 is SGDLS and CDR2 is YYNGEE. V dropped 0 bases and J dropped 1; count of bases not matched to a gene: 1. CDR3 length: 14 amino acids. The CDR3 nucleotides are TGTGCCAGCAGCGTAGACGGGGGGTCCTACGAGCAGTACTTC. It is translated as CASSVDGGSYEQYF.